This T cell receptor beta chain came from a study of blood T cell repertoires in COVID-19. Germline CDR1 reads SGHDT; CDR2 reads YYEEEE. Trimming removed 0 bases at V and 3 bases at J, with 22 bases between. The CDR3 spans 18 residues. Per the authors' pipeline: Amplified reference gene primers provided the basis for estimating nucleated cell counts. Method: immunoSEQ multiplex PCR; TCRdb's copy keeps in-frame clones and lacks some. V, J and clone size were drawn from that table, and D and trimming were deduced from the DNA. Among about 190,000 clones, under 80% were seen once, and the ten largest hold over 10%. This clone was picked up a small number of times.

The sample comprised peripheral blood. This TCR came from a woman aged 50 to 60 with acute or convalescent COVID-19. The chain recombines TRBV5-6 with TRBJ2-7; the D gene is possibly TRBD2 (6 bases). CDR3 bases: TGTGCCAGCAGCTTGGTCACCGGGACTTCGCTCGGTCGCTACGAGCAGTACTTC. Protein sequence: CASSLVTGTSLGRYEQYF.